Below are 15 T cell receptor beta chains sequenced from a single sample in a study of T cells in Graves' hyperthyroidism and ophthalmopathy (dated by TCRdb to the late 2010s). Libraries were prepared through multiplex PCR. TCRdb records Illumina HiSeq 2000 as the sequencer. The TCR beta CDR3 regions were amplified from the RNA transcripts. A first-round RT-PCR of the TCR CDR3 used the HTBI primer set with the Qiagen OneStep RT-PCR kit. Clones were called with MiXCR by TCRdb after fastp trimmed the public reads at Q25, and only in-frame beta chains were retained. Entries that share a CDR3 protein sequence are merged under the most common genes and DNA. This sample gives over 700,000 distinct CDR3 sequences in total; roughly 40% of them show up just once. The ten top clones hold about 9% of the sample. The material sequenced was blood. These TCRs come from a man between 18 and 35 years old with Graves' hyperthyroidism.

Concerning this clonotype itself: No conserved phenylalanine or tryptophan ends this CDR3, so it is likely a read error. The chain links TRBV7-2 to TRBJ1-1; D ambiguous. CDR1 and CDR2 (germline): SGHTA, FQGNSA. The CDR3 totals 11 residues. Trimming cost V 3 bases and J 7 bases, with 6 bases left between them. The CDR3 sequence is CASSFYVEAFL. CDR3 DNA sequence: TGTGCCAGCAGCTTCTACGTTGAAGCTTTCCTT.

This clonotype was seen only a few times. One junction end disagrees with the germline gene, perhaps due to a read error. The chain uses TRBV7-9 and TRBJ2-5, with 8 bases fitting TRBD1. CDR1 SEHNR and CDR2 FQNEAQ come from the germline V gene (reference sequence). The CDR3 is 14 amino acids. The CDR3 region is CASSLAGGPNSQYF. Written as DNA, the CDR3 is TGCGCCAGCAGCTTAGCAGGGGGCCCAAATTCCCAGTACTTC.

Ten or more counts support this clonotype. The rearrangement links TRBV7-9 to TRBJ1-5; a weak D match, TRBD1 (5 bases). The germline gives CDR1 SEHNR, CDR2 FQNEAQ (reference sequence). The CDR3 is made up of 15 amino acids. The germline V and J ends were trimmed by 4 bases and 2 bases, with 12 bases remaining between them. CDR3 in amino acids: CASSWDGGRNQPQHF. Here the CDR3 DNA reads TGTGCCAGCAGCTGGGACGGCGGACGCAATCAGCCCCAGCATTTT.

The CDR3: CASRKHDQETQYF. The CDR3, as DNA: TGTGCCAGCCGGAAACATGACCAAGAGACCCAGTACTTC. V gene TRBV7-2 combines with J gene TRBJ2-5, with D uncertain. Germline values: CDR1 SGHTA, CDR2 FQGNSA. V was trimmed by 8 bases and J by 0 bases, leaving 10 bases between them. The CDR3 contains 13 residues.

This chain links TRBV2 with TRBJ1-3; D unclear. This CDR3 contains 14 residues. Looked up from germline, CDR1 is SNHLY and CDR2 is FYNNEI. V was shortened by 5 bases and J by 9 bases, with 17 bases between the two germline ends. CDR3 in amino acids: CASSSERIRSTIYF. The CDR3 DNA sequence: TGTGCCAGCAGTTCAGAGAGGATTCGGAGCACCATATATTTT.

The V call is TRBV7-2, the J call TRBJ2-7; 8 bases align to TRBD1. The CDR3 extends over 15 amino acids. V shed 5 bases and J 2 bases; nucleotides not matched to a gene: 8. From germline, CDR1 is SGHTA and CDR2 FQGNSA. For the CDR3, the DNA is TGTGCCAGCAGCCCTCCGGACAGGGCCCCCTACGAGCAGTACTTC. This gives the protein CASSPPDRAPYEQYF.

The CDR3 bases are TGTGCCACCACGGGAGGGGTAAACACTGAAGCTTTCTTT. Its protein product is CATTGGVNTEAFF. The chain is built from TRBV10-3 and TRBJ1-1; TRBD1 is a possible D gene (5 bases). The CDR3 contains 13 residues. From germline, CDR1 is ENHRY and CDR2 SYGVKD. The V end lost 10 bases, the J end lost 2 bases, and 14 bases lay between the germline ends.

In the case of this clonotype: At one of its ends the junction is not consistent with the germline gene, which may arise from a read error. This chain connects TRBV20-1 to TRBJ1-5, with D uncertain. The CDR3 covers 14 residues. CDR1 DFQATT and CDR2 SNEGSKA come from the germline V gene (reference sequence). CDR3 sequence: CGARDFGSNQPQHF. The CDR3 coding sequence is TGCGGTGCTAGAGATTTTGGGAGCAATCAGCCCCAGCATTTT.

The chain joins TRBV14 to TRBJ2-5; TRBD2 aligns across 11 bases. Trimming removed 4 bases from V and 3 bases from J; junction bases left unmatched: 4. The germline V gene encodes CDR1 SGHDN and CDR2 FVKESK. The CDR3 sequence is 15 residues long. CDR3 in DNA: TGTGCCAGCAGCCCCCTGGGACTAGCGGAAGAGACCCAGTACTTC. The encoded protein is CASSPLGLAEETQYF.

This CDR3 is CAIKSTVQETQYF. The CDR3 DNA reads TGTGCCATCAAATCGACAGTCCAAGAGACCCAGTACTTC. The chain recombines TRBV10-3 with TRBJ2-5, with a possible D match to TRBD1 (5 bases). This CDR3 spans 13 amino acids. Trimming removed 7 bases from V and 1 base from J, with 10 bases in between. CDR1 is ENHRY, CDR2 SYGVKD, per germline.

This clonotype appeared a single time. V gene TRBV7-3 combines with J gene TRBJ2-2, with 8 bases matching TRBD2. V was pared by 5 bases and J by 6 bases, with 8 bases of the junction left unmatched. The length of the CDR3 is 15 residues. Germline V CDR1 and CDR2: SGHTA, FQGTGA. The CDR3 region is CASSPLSGSAGELFF. The CDR3 bases are TGTGCCAGCAGCCCCTTGAGCGGGAGCGCCGGGGAGCTGTTTTTT.

Of note for this clonotype: This could be a read error, since a much larger clone is one nucleotide away. This chain joins TRBV29-1 and TRBJ1-1; TRBD1 might be the D (5 bases). Germline CDR1 SQVTM, CDR2 ANQGSEA. The CDR3 is made up of 12 amino acids. Trimming pared 7 bases from V and 3 bases from J, leaving 12 bases between. CDR3 sequence: CSERGPYTEAFF. The DNA for the CDR3 is TGCAGCGAAAGGGGACCCTACACTGAAGCTTTCTTT.

The chain carries TRBV5-1 and TRBJ2-2, with D perhaps matching TRBD1 (6 bases). V was cut by 3 bases and J by 3 bases, with 12 bases left in between. Germline assignment: CDR1 SGHRS and CDR2 YFSETQ. The CDR3 is made up of 15 amino acids. The CDR3 sequence is CASSWGNRDTGELFF. In DNA form, the CDR3 reads TGCGCCAGCAGCTGGGGCAACAGGGACACCGGGGAGCTGTTTTTT.

There are a few counts of this clonotype. A single base separates this from a much larger clone, so it may be a read error. This chain links TRBV10-2 with TRBJ2-7; D is undetermined. This CDR3 region has 13 residues. Germline loops: CDR1 WSHSY, CDR2 SAAADI. The CDR3 here is CASSESLTYERYF. The CDR3, as DNA: TGCGCCAGCAGTGAGAGTCTTACCTACGAGCGGTACTTC.

This clonotype was counted a few times. This sequence joins TRBV11-2 and TRBJ2-2; D possibly corresponds to TRBD1 (6 bases). This CDR3 has 13 amino acids. CDR1 is SGHAT and CDR2 is FQNNGV in the germline V gene. The V end was cut by 5 bases, the J end by 5 bases, with 9 bases between. The CDR3, as DNA: TGTGCCAGCAGCCGAACAGGGACCGGGGAGCTGTTTTTT. Its protein is CASSRTGTGELFF.